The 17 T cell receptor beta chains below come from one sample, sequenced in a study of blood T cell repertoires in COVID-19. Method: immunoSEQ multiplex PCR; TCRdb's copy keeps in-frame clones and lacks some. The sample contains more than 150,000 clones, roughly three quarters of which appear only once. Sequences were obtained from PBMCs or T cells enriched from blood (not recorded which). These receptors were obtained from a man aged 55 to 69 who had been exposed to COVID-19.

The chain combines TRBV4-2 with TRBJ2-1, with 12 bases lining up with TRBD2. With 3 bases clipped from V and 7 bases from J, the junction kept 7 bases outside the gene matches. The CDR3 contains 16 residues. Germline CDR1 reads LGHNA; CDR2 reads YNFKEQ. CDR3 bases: TGTGCCAGCAGCCAGGACACTAGCGGGAGGATAAATGAGCAGTTCTTC. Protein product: CASSQDTSGRINEQFF.

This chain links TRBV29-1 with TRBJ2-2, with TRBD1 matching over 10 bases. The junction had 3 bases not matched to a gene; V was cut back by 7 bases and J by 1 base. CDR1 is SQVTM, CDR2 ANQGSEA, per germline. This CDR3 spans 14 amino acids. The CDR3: CSAGTGVNTGELFF. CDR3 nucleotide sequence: TGCAGCGCCGGGACAGGGGTGAACACCGGGGAGCTGTTTTTT.

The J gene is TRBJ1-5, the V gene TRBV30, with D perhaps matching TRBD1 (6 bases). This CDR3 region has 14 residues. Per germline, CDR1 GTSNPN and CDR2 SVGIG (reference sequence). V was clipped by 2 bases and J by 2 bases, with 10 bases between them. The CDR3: CAWSQGKGNQPQHF. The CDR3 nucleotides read TGTGCCTGGAGTCAGGGGAAAGGCAATCAGCCCCAGCATTTT.

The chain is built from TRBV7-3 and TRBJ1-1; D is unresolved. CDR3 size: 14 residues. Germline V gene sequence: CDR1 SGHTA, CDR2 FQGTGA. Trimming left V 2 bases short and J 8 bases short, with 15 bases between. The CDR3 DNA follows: TGTGCCAGCAGCTTATACGGGTTTGGAGGAGAAGCTTTCTTT. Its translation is CASSLYGFGGEAFF. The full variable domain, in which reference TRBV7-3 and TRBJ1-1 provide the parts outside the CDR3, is GAGVSQTPSNKVTEKGKYVELRCDPISGHTALYWYRQSLGQGPEFLIYFQGTGAADDSGLPNDRFFAVRPEGSVSTLKIQRTERGDSAVYLCASSLYGFGGEAFFGQGTRLTVV.

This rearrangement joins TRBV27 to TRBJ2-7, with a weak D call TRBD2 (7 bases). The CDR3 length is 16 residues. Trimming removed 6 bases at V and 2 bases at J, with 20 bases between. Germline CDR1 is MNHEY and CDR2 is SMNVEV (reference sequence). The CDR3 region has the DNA TGTGCCAGCAGGTCCTCGGGGGGCGTAGGCCCCTACGAGCAGTACTTC. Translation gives CASRSSGGVGPYEQYF.

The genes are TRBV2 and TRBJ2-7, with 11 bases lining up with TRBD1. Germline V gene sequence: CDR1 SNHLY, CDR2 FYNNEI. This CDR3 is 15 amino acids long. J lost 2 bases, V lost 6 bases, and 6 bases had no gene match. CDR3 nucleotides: TGTGCCAGCAGATCCGGGACAGGGGGGCCCTACGAGCAGTACTTC. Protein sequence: CASRSGTGGPYEQYF.

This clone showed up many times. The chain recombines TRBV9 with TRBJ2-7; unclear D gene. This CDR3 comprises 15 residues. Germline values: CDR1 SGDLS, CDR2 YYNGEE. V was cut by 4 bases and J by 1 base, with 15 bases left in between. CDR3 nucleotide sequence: TGTGCCAGCAGCCCCGACTTGCCGGCATCCTACGAGCAGTACTTC. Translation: CASSPDLPASYEQYF.

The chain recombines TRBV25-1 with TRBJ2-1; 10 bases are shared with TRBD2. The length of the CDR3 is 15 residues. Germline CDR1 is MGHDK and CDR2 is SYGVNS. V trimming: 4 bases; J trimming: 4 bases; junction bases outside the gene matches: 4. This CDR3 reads CASSGLAGNYNEQFF. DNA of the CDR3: TGTGCCAGCAGTGGACTAGCGGGTAATTACAATGAGCAGTTCTTC.

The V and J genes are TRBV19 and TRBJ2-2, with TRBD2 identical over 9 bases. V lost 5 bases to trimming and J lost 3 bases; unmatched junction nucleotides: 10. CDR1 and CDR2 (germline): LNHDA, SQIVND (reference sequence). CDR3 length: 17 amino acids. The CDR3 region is CASSLERLAGYTGELFF. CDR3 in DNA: TGTGCCAGTAGTCTTGAGAGGCTAGCGGGATACACCGGGGAGCTGTTTTTT.

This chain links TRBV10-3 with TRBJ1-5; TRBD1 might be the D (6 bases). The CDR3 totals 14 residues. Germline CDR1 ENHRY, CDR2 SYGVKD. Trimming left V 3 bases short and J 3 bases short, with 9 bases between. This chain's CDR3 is CAISDRGPNQPQHF. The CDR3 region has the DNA TGTGCCATCAGTGACAGGGGCCCCAATCAGCCCCAGCATTTT.

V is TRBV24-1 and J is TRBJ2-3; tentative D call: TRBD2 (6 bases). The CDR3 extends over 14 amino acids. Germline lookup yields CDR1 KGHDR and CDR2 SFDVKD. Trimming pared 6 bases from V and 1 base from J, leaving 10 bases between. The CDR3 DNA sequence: TGTGCCACCAGTCCGTGGGGGGGCACAGATACGCAGTATTTT. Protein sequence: CATSPWGGTDTQYF.

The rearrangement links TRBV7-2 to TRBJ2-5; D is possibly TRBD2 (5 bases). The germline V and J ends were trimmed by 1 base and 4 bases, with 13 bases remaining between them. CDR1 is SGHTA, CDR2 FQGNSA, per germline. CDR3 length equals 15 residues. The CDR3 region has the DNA TGTGCCAGCAGCTTAGGCCCGGGAATTCGAGAGACCCAGTACTTC. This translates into CASSLGPGIRETQYF.

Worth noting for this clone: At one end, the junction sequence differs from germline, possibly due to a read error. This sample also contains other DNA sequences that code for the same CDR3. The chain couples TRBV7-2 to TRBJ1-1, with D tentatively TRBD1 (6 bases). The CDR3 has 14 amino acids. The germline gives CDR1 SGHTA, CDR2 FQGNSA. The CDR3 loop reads CASSSDSLNTEAFF. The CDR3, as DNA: TGCGCCAGCAGCTCGGACAGCTTGAACACTGAAGCTTTCTTT.

The CDR3 is CASSLRVGGRETQYF. The CDR3 DNA sequence: TGTGCCAGCAGCTTACGGGTGGGAGGGCGAGAGACCCAGTACTTC. This chain links TRBV7-8 with TRBJ2-5, with 7 bases matching TRBD2. Germline V gene data show CDR1 as SGHVS and CDR2 as FQNEAQ. V trimming: 2 bases; J trimming: 4 bases; junction bases outside the gene matches: 7. The CDR3 has 15 amino acids.

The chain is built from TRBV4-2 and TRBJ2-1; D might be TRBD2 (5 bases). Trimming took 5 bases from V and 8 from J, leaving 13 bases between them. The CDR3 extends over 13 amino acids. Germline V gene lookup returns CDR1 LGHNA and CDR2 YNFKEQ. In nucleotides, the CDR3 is TGTGCCAGCAGCACCCGAGCCGGGGATGAGCAGTTCTTC. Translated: CASSTRAGDEQFF.

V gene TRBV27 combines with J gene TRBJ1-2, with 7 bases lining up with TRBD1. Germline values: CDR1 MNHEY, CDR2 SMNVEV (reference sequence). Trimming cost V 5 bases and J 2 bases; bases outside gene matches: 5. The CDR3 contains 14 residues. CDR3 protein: CASSPDRANYGYTF. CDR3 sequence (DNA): TGTGCCAGCAGTCCTGACAGGGCGAACTATGGCTACACCTTC.

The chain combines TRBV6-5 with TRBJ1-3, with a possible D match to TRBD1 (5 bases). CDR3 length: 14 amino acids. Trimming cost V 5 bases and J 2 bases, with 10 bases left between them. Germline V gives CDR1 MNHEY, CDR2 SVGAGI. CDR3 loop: CASSIQGTGNTIYF. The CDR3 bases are TGTGCCAGCAGTATCCAGGGAACTGGAAACACCATATATTTT.